Shown below are 8 T cell receptor beta chains from a single sample sequenced in a study of beta chain features in type 1 diabetes. The study reverse transcribed the entire isolated RNA, so it sequenced expressed TCRB transcripts. TCRdb's copy holds only in-frame clones and misses some; the assay was immunoSEQ multiplex PCR. Of about 930,000 clones in the sample, roughly 15% were seen once. Sequenced: naive CD4+ T cells from blood. The receptors were sampled from a woman in her late teens or twenties in good health.

This clone was seen a few times. V usage is TRBV5-1 and J usage is TRBJ2-1, with 10 bases matching TRBD2. Germline values: CDR1 SGHRS, CDR2 YFSETQ. The CDR3 length is 15 residues. The J segment lost 2 bases and the V segment lost 4 bases, leaving 3 bases of the junction unmatched. The CDR3, as DNA: TGCGCCAGCAGCGTAACTAGCGGGACCTACAATGAGCAGTTCTTC. Its protein product is CASSVTSGTYNEQFF.

This clone was seen more than once but under ten times. V and J are TRBV27 and TRBJ1-4; D call uncertain. From germline, CDR1 is MNHEY and CDR2 SMNVEV (reference sequence). CDR3 length: 14 residues. Trimming left V 6 bases short and J 0 bases short, with 8 bases between. CDR3 in amino acids: CASSPKTTNEKLFF. The CDR3 DNA reads TGTGCCAGCAGCCCAAAGACAACTAATGAAAAACTGTTTTTT.

The gene calls are TRBV5-1 and TRBJ1-1; a weak D match, TRBD1 (6 bases). This CDR3 contains 15 residues. The V gene lost 3 bases and the J gene lost 3 bases, with 15 bases spanning the gap. CDR1 is SGHRS, CDR2 YFSETQ, per germline. Here the CDR3 DNA reads TGCGCCAGCAGCTCCTTGACAGGCGAGGACACTGAAGCTTTCTTT. It specifies CASSSLTGEDTEAFF.

This clone was seen only a few times. V and J are TRBV9 and TRBJ2-1; 11 bases agree with TRBD2. The germline CDR1 and CDR2 sequences are SGDLS and YYNGEE. CDR3 size: 16 residues. J was trimmed by 8 bases and V by 4 bases; bases with no gene match: 11. The CDR3 loop is CASSPRGSGRAYEQFF. The CDR3, as DNA: TGTGCCAGCAGCCCCCGGGGTAGCGGGAGGGCCTATGAGCAGTTCTTC.

This clone was counted only a few times. The chain is built from TRBV20-1 and TRBJ2-5, with D unclear. Germline CDR1 and CDR2: DFQATT and SNEGSKA (reference sequence). This CDR3 spans 11 amino acids. Trimming removed 1 base at V and 7 bases at J, with 7 bases between. DNA for the CDR3: TGCAGTGCTAGAGCTATCGGGACCCAGTACTTC. This codes for CSARAIGTQYF.

The sample holds a few counts of this clone. The chain couples TRBV28 to TRBJ2-7, with TRBD2 matching 9 bases. This CDR3 comprises 15 residues. V lost 3 bases to trimming and J lost 4 bases; unmatched junction nucleotides: 7. CDR1 and CDR2 from the germline V gene are MDHEN and SYDVKM. The CDR3 here is CASSFAGGLYYEQYF. The CDR3 DNA follows: TGTGCCAGCAGTTTTGCGGGAGGGCTCTATTACGAGCAGTACTTC. Using reference TRBV28 and TRBJ2-7 for the parts outside the CDR3, the full variable domain is DVKVTQSSRYLVKRTGEKVFLECVQDMDHENMFWYRQDPGLGLRLIYFSYDVKMKEKGDIPEGYSVSREKKERFSLILESASTNQTSMYLCASSFAGGLYYEQYFGPGTRLTVT.

The table lists this clone with a few counts. J is TRBJ1-2 and V is TRBV28; no clear D. Germline-derived CDR1 and CDR2 are MDHEN and SYDVKM. Trimming left V 5 bases short and J 3 bases short, with 4 bases between. This CDR3 contains 11 residues. CDR3 sequence: CASSTHYGYTF. CDR3 nucleotide sequence: TGTGCCAGCAGTACCCACTATGGCTACACCTTC.

This clone has only a few counts. The chain couples TRBV7-2 to TRBJ1-2; D is unclear. The ends were cut back, 2 bases at V and 8 bases at J, with 12 bases in the middle. The CDR3 runs 13 residues. Looked up from germline, CDR1 is SGHTA and CDR2 is FQGNSA. The CDR3 nucleotides read TGTGCCAGCAGCTTAATCGAGACCCAAGGCTACACCTTC. This gives the protein CASSLIETQGYTF.